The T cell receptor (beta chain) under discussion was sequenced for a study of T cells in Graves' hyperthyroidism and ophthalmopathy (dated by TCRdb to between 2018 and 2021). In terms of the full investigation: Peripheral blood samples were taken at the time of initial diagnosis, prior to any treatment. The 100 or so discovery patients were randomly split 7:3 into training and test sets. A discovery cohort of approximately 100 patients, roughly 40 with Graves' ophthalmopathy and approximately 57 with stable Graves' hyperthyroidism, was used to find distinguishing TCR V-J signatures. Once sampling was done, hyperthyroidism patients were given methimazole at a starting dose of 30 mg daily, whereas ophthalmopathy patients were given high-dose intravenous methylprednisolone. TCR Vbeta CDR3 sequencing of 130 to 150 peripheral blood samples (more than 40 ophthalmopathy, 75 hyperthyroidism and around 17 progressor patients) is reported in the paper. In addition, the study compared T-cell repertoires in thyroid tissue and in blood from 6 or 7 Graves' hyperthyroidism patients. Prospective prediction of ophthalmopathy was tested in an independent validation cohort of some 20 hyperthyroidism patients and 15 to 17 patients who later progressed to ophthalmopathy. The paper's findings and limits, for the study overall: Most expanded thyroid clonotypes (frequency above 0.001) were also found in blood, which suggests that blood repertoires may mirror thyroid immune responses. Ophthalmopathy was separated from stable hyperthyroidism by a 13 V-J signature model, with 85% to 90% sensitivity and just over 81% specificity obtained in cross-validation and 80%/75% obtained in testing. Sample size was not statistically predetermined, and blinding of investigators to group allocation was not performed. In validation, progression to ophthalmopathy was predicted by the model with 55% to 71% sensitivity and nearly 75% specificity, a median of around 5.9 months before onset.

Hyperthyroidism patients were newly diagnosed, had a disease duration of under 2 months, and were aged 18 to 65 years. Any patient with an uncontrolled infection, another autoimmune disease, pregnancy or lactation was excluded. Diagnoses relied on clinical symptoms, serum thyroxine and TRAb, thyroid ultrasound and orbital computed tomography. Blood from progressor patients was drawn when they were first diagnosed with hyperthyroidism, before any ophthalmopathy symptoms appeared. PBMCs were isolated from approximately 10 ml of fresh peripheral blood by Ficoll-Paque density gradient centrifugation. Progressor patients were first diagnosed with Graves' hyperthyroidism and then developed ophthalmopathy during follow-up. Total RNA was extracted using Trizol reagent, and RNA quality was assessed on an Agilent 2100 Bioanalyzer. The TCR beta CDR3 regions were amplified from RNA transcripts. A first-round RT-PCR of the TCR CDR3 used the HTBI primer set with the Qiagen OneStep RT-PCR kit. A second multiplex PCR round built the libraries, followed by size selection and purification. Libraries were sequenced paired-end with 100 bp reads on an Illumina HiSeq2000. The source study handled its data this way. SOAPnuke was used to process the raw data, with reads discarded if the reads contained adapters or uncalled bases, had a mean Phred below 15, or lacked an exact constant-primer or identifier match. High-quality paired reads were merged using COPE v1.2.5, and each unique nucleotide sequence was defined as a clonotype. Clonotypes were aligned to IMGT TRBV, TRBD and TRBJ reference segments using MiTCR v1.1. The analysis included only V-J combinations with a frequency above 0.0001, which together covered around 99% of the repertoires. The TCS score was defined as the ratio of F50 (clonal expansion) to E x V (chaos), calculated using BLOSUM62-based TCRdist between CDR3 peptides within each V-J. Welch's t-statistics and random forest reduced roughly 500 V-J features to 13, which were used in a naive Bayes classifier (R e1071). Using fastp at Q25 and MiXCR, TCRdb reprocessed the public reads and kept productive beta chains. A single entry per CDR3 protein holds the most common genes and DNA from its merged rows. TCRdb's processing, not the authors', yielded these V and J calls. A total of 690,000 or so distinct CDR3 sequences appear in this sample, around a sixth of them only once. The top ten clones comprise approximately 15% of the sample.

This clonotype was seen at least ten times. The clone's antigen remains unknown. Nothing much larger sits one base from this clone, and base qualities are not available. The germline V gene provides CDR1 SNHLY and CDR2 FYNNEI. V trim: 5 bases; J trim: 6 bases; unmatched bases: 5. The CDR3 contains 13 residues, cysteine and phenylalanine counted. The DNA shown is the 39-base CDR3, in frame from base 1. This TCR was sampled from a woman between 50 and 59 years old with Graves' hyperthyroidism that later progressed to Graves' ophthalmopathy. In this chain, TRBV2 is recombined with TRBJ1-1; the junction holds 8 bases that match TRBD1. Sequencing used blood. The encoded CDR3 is CASSHATGAEAFF. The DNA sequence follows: TGTGCCAGCAGTCACGCGACAGGGGCTGAAGCTTTCTTT.